These 14 T cell receptor beta chains were all obtained from the same sample, sequenced in a study of blood T cell repertoires in COVID-19. Using immunoSEQ multiplex PCR, the repertoire was profiled, and TCRdb retains in-frame clones only, with some absent. The table lists 250,000 to 350,000 clones, about 88% of them singletons. The sample was peripheral blood. All receptors derive from a human donor with COVID-19, enrolled during active disease. The donor label of this sample is uncertain.

The chain combines TRBV12-3 or TRBV12-4 with TRBJ2-3; D unresolved. This CDR3 contains 13 residues. Trimming removed 0 bases at V and 3 bases at J, with 4 bases between. The CDR3 DNA sequence: TGTGCCAGCAGTTTAGCTCTGACAGATACGCAGTATTTT. This translates into CASSLALTDTQYF.

This chain links TRBV5-1 with TRBJ2-5; perhaps TRBD1 as D (5 bases). Trimming took off 3 bases at V and 3 bases at J, with 12 bases between the two ends. Germline CDR1 and CDR2: SGHRS and YFSETQ. CDR3 length: 14 amino acids. The CDR3 DNA is TGCGCCAGCAGCTCGGACACAGTGGAAGAGACCCAGTACTTC. Translation gives CASSSDTVEETQYF.

The genes are TRBV28 and TRBJ1-6; TRBD1 matches at 7 bases. With 5 bases clipped from V and 4 bases from J, the junction kept 11 bases outside the gene matches. In germline, CDR1 is MDHEN, CDR2 SYDVKM. This CDR3 contains 17 residues. This CDR3 is CASSAAGTDPYNSPLHF. For the CDR3, the DNA is TGTGCCAGCAGTGCCGCCGGGACAGACCCATATAATTCACCCCTCCACTTT.

The chain couples TRBV19 to TRBJ1-5; 7 bases are shared with TRBD1. V was pared by 6 bases and J by 6 bases, with 11 bases of the junction left unmatched. This CDR3 contains 15 residues. Germline assignment: CDR1 LNHDA and CDR2 SQIVND (reference sequence). The CDR3 sequence is CASSTGQAFGQPQHF. CDR3 DNA sequence: TGTGCCAGTAGCACCGGACAGGCGTTCGGTCAGCCCCAGCATTTT.

The chain uses TRBV7-9 and TRBJ1-2; D may be TRBD1 (5 bases). V was shortened by 4 bases and J by 1 base, with 13 bases between the two germline ends. The CDR3 is made up of 15 amino acids. The germline V gene encodes CDR1 SEHNR and CDR2 FQNEAQ (reference sequence). The CDR3 DNA sequence: TGTGCCAGCAGCTCAAAGCAGGGTCGTAACTATGGCTACACCTTC. Translated, it gives CASSSKQGRNYGYTF.

This chain links TRBV27 with TRBJ2-7; 11 nucleotides agree with TRBD2. This CDR3 is 19 amino acids long. From germline, CDR1 is MNHEY and CDR2 SMNVEV (reference sequence). Losses at the gene ends were 0 bases for V and 5 bases for J; bases not matched to a gene: 15. CDR3 amino acids: CASSLSIGTSGLKLDEQYF. The CDR3 DNA follows: TGTGCCAGCAGTTTATCGATAGGGACTAGCGGCCTGAAATTAGACGAGCAGTACTTC.

V is TRBV19 and J is TRBJ1-6; D call uncertain. Trimming stripped 3 bases from V and 0 bases from J, with 12 bases between. This CDR3 contains 17 residues. From germline, CDR1 is LNHDA and CDR2 SQIVND (reference sequence). CDR3 in DNA: TGTGCCAGTAGTATTACGGGGAGGAGCTCCTATAATTCACCCCTCCACTTT. It is translated as CASSITGRSSYNSPLHF.

CDR3 in DNA: TGTGCCAGCAGCCCCCAGGGGGGAAACATTCAGTACTTC. Protein sequence: CASSPQGGNIQYF. This chain uses TRBV7-2 with TRBJ2-4, with TRBD1 as a possible D gene (7 bases). V lost 5 bases to trimming and J lost 6 bases, with 11 bases between them. The germline gives CDR1 SGHTA, CDR2 FQGNSA. The CDR3 spans 13 residues.

This chain uses TRBV27 with TRBJ1-6, with no clear D. The ends were cut back, 5 bases at V and 0 bases at J, with 8 bases in the middle. Germline loops: CDR1 MNHEY, CDR2 SMNVEV (reference sequence). This CDR3 has 15 residues. Written as DNA, the CDR3 is TGTGCCAGCAGTCCCCGGGGCTCCTATAATTCACCCCTCCACTTT. Its translation: CASSPRGSYNSPLHF.

This clone was counted a single time. The chain couples TRBV28 to TRBJ2-1; D call uncertain. Trimming cost V 8 bases and J 7 bases, with 24 bases left between them. The CDR3 has 16 residues. The V gene's germline CDR1 is MDHEN and CDR2 SYDVKM. CDR3 sequence reads: CASRAPTLVTRNEQFF. CDR3 DNA sequence: TGTGCCAGCCGAGCCCCAACCTTGGTGACGCGGAATGAGCAGTTCTTC. The full variable domain, in which reference TRBV28 and TRBJ2-1 provide the parts outside the CDR3, is DVKVTQSSRYLVKRTGEKVFLECVQDMDHENMFWYRQDPGLGLRLIYFSYDVKMKEKGDIPEGYSVSREKKERFSLILESASTNQTSMYLCASRAPTLVTRNEQFFGPGTRLTVL.

The V call is TRBV10-3, the J call TRBJ1-2; 10 nucleotides align to TRBD1. The germline CDR1 and CDR2 sequences are ENHRY and SYGVKD. The CDR3 totals 14 residues. J lost 2 bases, V lost 7 bases, and 4 bases had no gene match. CDR3 residues: CAIMTDRGNYGYTF. The CDR3 nucleotides read TGTGCCATCATGACGGACAGGGGGAACTATGGCTACACCTTC.

The chain combines TRBV19 with TRBJ1-2; the D is unclear. Trimming removed 3 bases from V and 0 bases from J, with 8 bases in between. The CDR3 totals 14 residues. Germline assignment: CDR1 LNHDA and CDR2 SQIVND (reference sequence). CDR3 sequence: CASSILASNYGYTF. CDR3 nucleotides: TGTGCCAGTAGTATTCTGGCATCTAACTATGGCTACACCTTC.

This sequence joins TRBV4-1 and TRBJ1-1, with D tentatively TRBD1 (6 bases). Deletions cut 3 bases from V and 5 bases from J, with 19 bases between. This CDR3 has 16 amino acids. Germline V gene sequence: CDR1 MGHRA, CDR2 YSYEKL. CDR3 DNA: TGCGCCAGCAGCCATCCACCCATAGGGGGGGATACTGAAGCTTTCTTT. It codes for CASSHPPIGGDTEAFF.

This clone has more than one count but fewer than ten. The chain joins TRBV30 to TRBJ1-3; 9 bases are a match to TRBD1. The length of the CDR3 is 12 residues. Losses at the gene ends were 6 bases for V and 14 bases for J; bases not matched to a gene: 11. CDR1 is GTSNPN, CDR2 SVGIG, per germline (reference sequence). The CDR3 is CACTPGQGRLYF. For the CDR3, the DNA is TGTGCCTGCACGCCGGGACAGGGAAGGTTATATTTT.